This TCR beta chain originates from a study of PD-1 blockade in classical Hodgkin lymphoma. Findings and limits, study-wide: Healthy donors reportedly exceeded newly diagnosed patients in baseline TCR diversity.

Each patient's relapse followed autologous stem cell transplantation, and brentuximab vedotin exposure varied. Thawed PBMCs were the source of CD4+ T cells, purified by magnetic negative selection. To note about this clone: Its antigen is not known.

With V trimmed by 3 bases and J by 4 bases, 8 bases remained unmatched. The CDR3 runs 15 residues. Germline V gene lookup returns CDR1 SGDLS and CDR2 YYNGEE. The repertoire was sequenced with immunoSEQ multiplex PCR; TCRdb's copy has only in-frame clones and lacks some. The table has around 23,000 clones, roughly 84% seen once. This material consisted of CD4+ T cells from blood, taken at baseline. V and J are TRBV9 and TRBJ2-3, with 7 bases fitting TRBD1. The clonotype originates from a human donor with classical Hodgkin lymphoma. This CDR3 is CASSATGVGADTQYF. The CDR3 DNA reads as TGTGCCAGCAGCGCTACAGGGGTTGGGGCAGATACGCAGTATTTT.